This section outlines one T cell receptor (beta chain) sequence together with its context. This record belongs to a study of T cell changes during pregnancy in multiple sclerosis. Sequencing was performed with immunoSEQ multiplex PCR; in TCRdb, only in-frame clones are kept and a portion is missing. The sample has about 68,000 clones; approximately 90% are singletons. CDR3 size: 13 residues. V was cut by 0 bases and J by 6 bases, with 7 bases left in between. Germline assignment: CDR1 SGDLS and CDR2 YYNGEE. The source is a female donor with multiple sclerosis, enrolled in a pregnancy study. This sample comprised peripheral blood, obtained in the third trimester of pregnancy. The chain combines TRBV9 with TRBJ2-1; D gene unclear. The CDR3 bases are TGTGCCAGCAGCGTAGGTTACATCAATGAGCAGTTCTTC. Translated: CASSVGYINEQFF. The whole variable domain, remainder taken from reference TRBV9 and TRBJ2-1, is DSGVTQTPKHLITATGQRVTLRCSPRSGDLSVYWYQQSLDQGLQFLIQYYNGEERAKGNILERFSAQQFPDLHSELNLSSLELGDSALYFCASSVGYINEQFFGPGTRLTVL.